Detailed here is one T cell receptor beta chain. Its cognate antigen is unknown. The source of the sample is a study of cytomegalovirus exposure and HLA in healthy donors. The V and J ends lost 5 bases and 7 bases respectively, with 6 bases between them. The CDR3 loop spans 11 amino acids. CDR1 is SGHTA, CDR2 FQGTGA, per germline. The primer mix had 60 Vbeta and 13 Jbeta primers. TCRdb's table, derived via immunoSEQ multiplex PCR, lists solely in-frame clones and lacks some. The sample lists about 170,000 clones, around 80% seen once, with roughly 4.5% in the top ten. Study results and limitations: For TCR beta chains, V- and J-gene trimming was later linked to a missense DCLRE1C variant.

Nominal health characterized the donors when sampled, though unrecorded immune exposures were likely. The sample was PBMCs. This TCR came from a woman between 50 and 59 years old in good health and CMV-seropositive. The V gene is TRBV7-3, the J gene TRBJ2-1; D gene uncertain. This CDR3 is CASSIRNEQFF. As DNA, the CDR3 is TGTGCCAGCAGCATACGGAATGAGCAGTTCTTC.